This T cell receptor (beta chain) was sequenced during a study of cytomegalovirus exposure and HLA in healthy donors (dated by TCRdb to the late 2010s). With respect to the entire study: An earlier analysis of several hundred of the donors reported over 250 Gb of sequence data and 117 million unique TCR beta sequences obtained from approximately 180 million T cells. A later genetic analysis used genome-wide SNP genotypes for about 65% of the roughly 670 donors, treating that subset as a discovery cohort. The later analysis used no new phenotypic data to find candidate immune exposures, relying instead on TCR beta sequences and their occurrence across donors. The study aimed to test whether cataloging public T cell receptors could reveal signatures of past pathogen exposure. Both class I and class II loci were covered by HLA typing, at four-digit resolution. Of the roughly 400 genotyped donors, 70% to 90% were placed in the genetic ancestry cluster associated with self-reported Caucasian donors. Typing coverage varied by locus: roughly 620-640 donors for A, B, C, DRB1 and DQB1; approximately 560 for DQA1; nearly 610 for DPA1; roughly 450 for DPB1. The study profiled the T cell repertoires of hundreds of subjects by immunosequencing and related them to cytomegalovirus serostatus. About 280 gigabases of sequencing data and around 80 million unique TCR sequences made up an early release that covered approximately 650 HLA-typed donors. An earlier analysis of around 640 of the donors used high-throughput TCR beta sequencing to judge whether each TCR beta V gene segment behaved as functional or pseudogenic. On average, around 240,000 unique TCR beta nucleotide sequences were sequenced per donor among some 430 genotyped donors of the cohort, with about 17% of those sequences being non-productive. The study combined high-throughput TCR immunosequencing, statistical association of individual TCRs with disease status, and machine learning to predict cytomegalovirus infection status. Donor age, sex, ethnicity and CMV serostatus were compiled alongside the repertoire data. In addition to the first cohort of 650 to 750 subjects, a separate validation cohort of 120 different subjects was used. In a later analysis, previously published TCR beta repertoires from 600 to 850 donors were re-analyzed and high-resolution HLA genotyping was added so that TCR occurrence patterns could be studied. Five DR-DQ haplotypes were handled as single units for association and clustering because linkage in the cohort was strong. All discovery cohort repertoires had been generated using a single sequencing platform. Beyond this particular receptor, the publication reports: Correlated functional status among segregating V segments might be attributable to linkage disequilibrium, but an unknown experimental factor could not be ruled out. An earlier analysis of some 590 of the donors showed that most TCR beta V segments appeared in productive rearrangements either about 87% or about 30% of the time, which broadly matched IMGT annotations. According to a later analysis, TCR association rates differed among HLA loci, with DRB1 alleles showing the most associated TCRs and HLA-C alleles showing the fewest. Sequencing depth was assumed to be roughly uniform across donors in the presence/absence analyses, though that assumption may not hold. A later genetic analysis reported fewer N-insertions in productive TCRs among donors in an Asian-associated ancestry cluster than the 666-donor mean. In vitro tests confirmed that a few of the cytomegalovirus-associated TCR beta chains recognize cytomegalovirus antigens. The only immune exposure information available for the cohort was CMV serostatus. Only TCR beta chains were sequenced in this cohort, and the absence of alpha or paired-chain data limited detectable features. A further reported finding was that TCR beta sequences accurately predicted the HLA-A and HLA-B alleles for most subjects in the first cohort. A later analysis reported that several top co-occurrence clusters appeared linked to parvovirus B19, influenza, CMV and Epstein-Barr virus. The authors suggested that the approach could potentially be generalized to other disease states and immunological phenotypes. Because HLA typing was unavailable for some donors at each locus, only the typed subset was used in association tests. Because counts were too low, seventeen rarely observed V segments, including chromosome 9 orphons, were excluded from the earlier analysis of roughly 580 of the donors. At a false discovery rate of 0.05, a later analysis linked around 17,000 TCR beta sequences to specific HLA alleles. While some public TCRs were present in many individuals, most TCR sequences turned up only very rarely across donors. In the study, roughly 160 TCR beta chains were listed as associated with cytomegalovirus. Cytomegalovirus status was reported to be diagnosed by the classifier with high specificity and sensitivity in both the original and validation cohorts. In a later analysis, most CMV-associated TCR beta chains were found to appear HLA-restricted, with HLA associations seemingly driven largely by CMV exposure. The sequencing pipeline was judged likely to have produced a cluster of highly shared sequence variants as a technical artifact. Assigning TCR associations to individual alleles was difficult when HLA alleles, especially DR and DQ, strongly co-occurred. V-gene and J-gene trimming of TCR beta chains was associated with a missense DCLRE1C variant in a later genetic analysis, and the association was replicated in an independent cohort. In a later analysis, HLA-associated TCR beta chains were found to be more clonally expanded and to have lower generation probabilities than equally common non-associated chains. Because the 87-base-pair reads could not distinguish some IMGT-functional V segments, including TRBV6-2 and TRBV6-3, those segments were excluded.

This clone was found a few times. The clone's antigen remains unknown. No much larger clone exists at a distance of one base, and base qualities are not known. A distance of 12 bases separates the germline ends of V and J, which lose 1 base and 0 bases respectively. From the germline V gene (reference sequence), CDR1 is SEHNR and CDR2 is FQNEAQ. Reading from cysteine to phenylalanine, the CDR3 counts 17 amino acids. Only the CDR3 part of the read is kept: 51 bases, read in frame from the first base. The library was obtained by the immunoSEQ multiplex PCR assay. For the multiplex PCR, a mixture combining 60 forward primers for TCR Vbeta segments and 13 reverse primers for TCR Jbeta segments was used. The CDR3 region of rearranged TCR beta genes was amplified from genomic DNA by a multiplex PCR assay. Amplified TCR beta libraries were sequenced as 87-base-pair reads on the Illumina HiSeq System. The authors' analysis ran thus. A later analysis counted some 74 million unique TCR beta chains across the approximately 700 repertoires, and 10 million to 11 million of these chains were shared by at least two donors. Raw reads were error-corrected and collapsed into unique sequences by a nearest-neighbor algorithm in which closely related sequences were merged to remove PCR and sequencing errors. Alignment of CDR3 sequences to IMGT reference sequences was used to assign V, D and J gene segments. Each retained sequence needed at least a six-nucleotide match to both a V gene segment and a J gene segment. Rearrangements were classified as productive when the CDR3 lacked stop codons and remained in frame with V and J, and all other rearrangements were classified as non-productive. CDR3 was defined by IMGT convention, running from the second conserved V-encoded cysteine to the conserved J-encoded phenylalanine. The earlier analysis of about 640 of the donors excluded any sequence lacking an unambiguous match to a single V gene segment. In an earlier analysis of 587 of the donors, V segments were called functional above 56.7% productive rearrangements and were called segregating when the between-donor standard deviation exceeded 5%. A statistical classification framework was built to diagnose cytomegalovirus status from the catalog of TCR beta chain sequences. V and J gene assignment, in a later analysis, came from comparing TCR nucleotide sequences with IMGT/GENE-DB human TR gene sequences. The TCRdist pipeline was used in a later analysis to assign CDR3 sequences and most-parsimonious VDJ recombination scenarios. In a later analysis, each TCR beta chain was defined by its CDR3 amino acid sequence together with its V-gene family, and reads without a unique V-gene family were excluded. To address suspected cross-contamination and a sequencing artifact, a later analysis removed 450 to 700 highly shared, low-generation-probability nucleotide sequences. In a later analysis, a clonal expansion index was calculated for each public chain from normalized within-repertoire ranks of inferred template counts. In a later analysis, generation probabilities were computed using a VDJ recombination model fitted to out-of-frame rearrangements, and the results were checked against IGoR. In a later analysis, hypergeometric tests were used to score TCR-TCR, TCR-HLA and TCR-CMV co-occurrence, with a repertoire-size bias correction applied to TCR pairs. In a later analysis, false discovery rates were estimated by permuting HLA or CMV assignments 20 times. A later analysis grouped co-occurring TCRs with DBSCAN, adding TCRdist sequence similarity when clustering within HLA-allele-positive subsets. Repertoires with fewer than 30,000 or more than 120,000 public chains were left out of co-occurrence clustering, as were about 5 repertoires with anomalous nucleotide sharing. The table comes from immuneACCESS by way of TCRdb, which keeps in-frame sequences with V and J called. Part of the clones is missing from these tables; in studies checked, under half for an unresolved V gene and the rest for unknown reasons. D and trimming come from the DNA, and the V and J calls and clone size come from that table. Counted in this sample were about 99,000 clones; roughly a tenth of them appeared once. The top ten constitute 5.8% of the sample.

The cohort comprised fewer than 750 healthy bone marrow donors. All cohort members were sampled while nominally healthy, although unrecorded immune exposures were likely present. The donor tested CMV seropositive, placing the donor among the approximately 310 seropositive members of the cohort. Every donor gave a peripheral blood sample, and the peripheral blood mononuclear cells from that sample were used for TCR beta sequencing. Genomic DNA was extracted from the blood cell samples with the Qiagen DNeasy Blood Extraction Kit. This TCR came from a man in his forties in good health and CMV-seropositive. This sequence uses TRBV7-9 and TRBJ1-4; confidence is insufficient to name the D gene. The sample was PBMCs. The bases read TGTGCCAGCAGCTTAGGGAGGGTAGGAGCAACTAATGAAAAACTGTTTTTT. This gives the protein CASSLGRVGATNEKLFF.